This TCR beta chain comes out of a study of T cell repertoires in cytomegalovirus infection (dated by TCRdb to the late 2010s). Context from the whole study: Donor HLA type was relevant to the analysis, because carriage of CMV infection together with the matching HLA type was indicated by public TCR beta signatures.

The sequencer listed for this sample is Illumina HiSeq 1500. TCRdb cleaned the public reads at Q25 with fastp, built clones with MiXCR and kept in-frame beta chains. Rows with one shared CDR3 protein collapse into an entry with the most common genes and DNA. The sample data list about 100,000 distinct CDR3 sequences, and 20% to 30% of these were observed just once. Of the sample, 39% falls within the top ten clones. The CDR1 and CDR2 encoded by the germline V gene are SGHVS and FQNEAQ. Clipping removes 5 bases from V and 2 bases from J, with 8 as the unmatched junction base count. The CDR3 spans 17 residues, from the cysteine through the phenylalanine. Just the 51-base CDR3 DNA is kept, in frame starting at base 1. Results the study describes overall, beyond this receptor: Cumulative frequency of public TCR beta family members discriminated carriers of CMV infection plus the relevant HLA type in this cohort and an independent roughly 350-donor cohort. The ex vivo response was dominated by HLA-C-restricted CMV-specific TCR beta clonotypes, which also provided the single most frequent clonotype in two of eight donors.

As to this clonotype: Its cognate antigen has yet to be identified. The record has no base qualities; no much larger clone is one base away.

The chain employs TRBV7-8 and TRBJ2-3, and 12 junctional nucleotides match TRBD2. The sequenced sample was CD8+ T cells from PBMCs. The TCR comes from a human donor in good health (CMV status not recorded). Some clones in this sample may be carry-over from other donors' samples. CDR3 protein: CASSPRLAGVLTDTQYF. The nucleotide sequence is TGTGCCAGCAGCCCGCGACTAGCGGGGGTACTCACAGATACGCAGTATTTT.